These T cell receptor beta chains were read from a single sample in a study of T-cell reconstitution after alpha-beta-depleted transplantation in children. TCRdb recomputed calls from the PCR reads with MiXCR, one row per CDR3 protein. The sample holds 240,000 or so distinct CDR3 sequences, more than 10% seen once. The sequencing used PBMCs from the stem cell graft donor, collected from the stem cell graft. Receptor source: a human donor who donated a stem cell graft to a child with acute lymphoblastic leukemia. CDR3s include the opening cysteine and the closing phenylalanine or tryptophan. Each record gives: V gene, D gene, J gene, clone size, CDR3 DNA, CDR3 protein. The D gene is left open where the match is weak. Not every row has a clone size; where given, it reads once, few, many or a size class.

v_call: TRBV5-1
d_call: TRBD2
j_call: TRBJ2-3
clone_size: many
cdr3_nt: TGCGCCAGCAGCGCTATGGGGCGGGGGGGCGGAGATACGCAGTATTTT
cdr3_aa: CASSAMGRGGGDTQYF

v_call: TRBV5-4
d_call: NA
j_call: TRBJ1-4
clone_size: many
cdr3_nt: TGTGCCAGCAGCTTGGCAAGAACAGTCCGTTGGGCAACTAATGAAAAACTGTTTTTT
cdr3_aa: CASSLARTVRWATNEKLFF

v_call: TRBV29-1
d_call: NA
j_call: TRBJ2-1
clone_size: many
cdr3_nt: TGCAGCGTTCGATCCTACAATGAGCAGTTCTTC
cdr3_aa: CSVRSYNEQFF

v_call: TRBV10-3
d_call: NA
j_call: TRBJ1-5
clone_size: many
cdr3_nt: TGTGCCATCAGTGGGGACATAGAGAGCAATCAGCCCCAGCATTTT
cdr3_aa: CAISGDIESNQPQHF

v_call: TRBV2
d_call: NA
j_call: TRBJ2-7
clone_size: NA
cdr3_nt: TGTGCCAGCAGTGTCCAGGGCGCGGTTTCCTACGAGCAGTACTTC
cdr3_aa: CASSVQGAVSYEQYF

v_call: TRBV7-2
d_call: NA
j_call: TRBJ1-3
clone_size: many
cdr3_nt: TGTGCCAGCAGCTTAGATGTTTGGGGTGGTGGAAACACCATATATTTT
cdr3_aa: CASSLDVWGGGNTIYF

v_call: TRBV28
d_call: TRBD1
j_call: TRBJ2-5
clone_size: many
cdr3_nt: TGTGCCATCACCGGGACAGGGGGCGGAGAGACCCAGTACTTC
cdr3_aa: CAITGTGGGETQYF

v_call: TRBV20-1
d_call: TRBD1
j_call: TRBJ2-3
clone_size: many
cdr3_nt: TGCAGTGTCTACGGGACAGGGGGCGCTTCAGATACGCAGTATTTT
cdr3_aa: CSVYGTGGASDTQYF

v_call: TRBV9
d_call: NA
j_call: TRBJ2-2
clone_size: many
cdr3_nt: TGTGCCAGCAGCGGAGGGACAGTACTAGCGACGAACACCGGGGAGCTGTTTTTT
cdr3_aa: CASSGGTVLATNTGELFF

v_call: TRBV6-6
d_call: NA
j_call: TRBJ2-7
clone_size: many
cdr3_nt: TGTGCCAGCACCCCCGATCGGGGGATGAACTACGAGCAGTACTTC
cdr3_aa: CASTPDRGMNYEQYF

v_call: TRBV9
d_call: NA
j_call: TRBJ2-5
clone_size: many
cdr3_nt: TGTGCCAGCAGCGCGGGGGGGACAGGGCGCCAAGAGACCCAGTACTTC
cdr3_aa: CASSAGGTGRQETQYF

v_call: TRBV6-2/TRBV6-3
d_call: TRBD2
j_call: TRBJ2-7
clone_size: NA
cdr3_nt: TGTGCCAGCAGTTACCGAGATAGCGGGAGGTCCTACGAGCAGTACTTC
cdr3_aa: CASSYRDSGRSYEQYF

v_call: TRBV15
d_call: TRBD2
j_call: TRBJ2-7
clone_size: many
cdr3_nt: TGTGCCACCAGCAGAGGGACTAGCGCATCCTACGAGCAGTACTTC
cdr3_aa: CATSRGTSASYEQYF

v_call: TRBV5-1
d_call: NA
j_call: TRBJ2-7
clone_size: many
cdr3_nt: TGCGCCAGCAGCTTGGCAGGAGGGAGAGGATCCTACGAGCAGTACTTC
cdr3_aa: CASSLAGGRGSYEQYF

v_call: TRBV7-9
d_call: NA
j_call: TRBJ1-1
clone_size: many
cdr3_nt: TGTGCCAGCAGCTTAGCGAGTCCTGAAGCTTTCTTT
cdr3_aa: CASSLASPEAFF

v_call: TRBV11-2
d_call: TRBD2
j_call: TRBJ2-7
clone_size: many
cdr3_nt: TGTGCCAGCAGCTATTCCGGGACTAGCGGGATCCTCTACGAGCAGTACTTC
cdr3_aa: CASSYSGTSGILYEQYF

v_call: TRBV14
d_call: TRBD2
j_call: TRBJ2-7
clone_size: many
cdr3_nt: TGTGCCAGCAGCCAAAATGAAGGACTAGCGGGGCGCGAGCAGTACTTC
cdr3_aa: CASSQNEGLAGREQYF

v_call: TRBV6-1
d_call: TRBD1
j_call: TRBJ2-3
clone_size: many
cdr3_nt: TGTGCCAGCAGTGAAGAACAGGGGATAGATACGCAGTATTTT
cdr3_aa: CASSEEQGIDTQYF

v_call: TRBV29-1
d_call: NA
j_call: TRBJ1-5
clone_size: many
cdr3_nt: TGCAGCGTTGTACAGGGTCAACAGCCCCAGCATTTT
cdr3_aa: CSVVQGQQPQHF

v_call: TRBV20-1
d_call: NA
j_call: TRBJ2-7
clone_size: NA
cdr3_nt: TGCAGTGTCGAGAGACCAGGGGCTGGATCCTACGAGCAGTACTTC
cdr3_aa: CSVERPGAGSYEQYF

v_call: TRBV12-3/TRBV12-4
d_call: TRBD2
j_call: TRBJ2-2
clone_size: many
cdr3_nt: TGTGCCAGCAGTTCCAGCGGGACCAACACCGGGGAGCTGTTTTTT
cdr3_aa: CASSSSGTNTGELFF

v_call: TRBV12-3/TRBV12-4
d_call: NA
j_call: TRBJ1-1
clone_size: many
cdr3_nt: TGTGCCAGCATCTGGGGGGTCGGGGTCACTGAAGCTTTCTTT
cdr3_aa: CASIWGVGVTEAFF

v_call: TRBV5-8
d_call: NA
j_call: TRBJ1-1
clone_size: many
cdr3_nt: TGTGCCAGCAGCTTTACACGGGGCACTGAAGCTTTCTTT
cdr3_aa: CASSFTRGTEAFF

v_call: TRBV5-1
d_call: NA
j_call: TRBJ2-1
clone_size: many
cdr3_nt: TGCGCCAGCAGCTTGGACCCGGAGGCCATGAAGCAGTTCTTC
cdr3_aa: CASSLDPEAMKQFF

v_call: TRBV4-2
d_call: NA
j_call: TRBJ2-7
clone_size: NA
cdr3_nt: TGTGCCAGCAGCCCCGATGAGGGGGAGCAGTACTTC
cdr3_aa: CASSPDEGEQYF

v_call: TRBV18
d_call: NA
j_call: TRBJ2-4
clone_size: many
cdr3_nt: TGTGCCAGCTCACCCTGGGCCCCTCACGGGGCCAAAAACATTCAGTACTTC
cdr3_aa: CASSPWAPHGAKNIQYF

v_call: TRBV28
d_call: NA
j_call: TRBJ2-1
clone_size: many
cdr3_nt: TGTGCCAGCAGTAGGGGGCGGGGGAGCTCCTACAATGAGCAGTTCTTC
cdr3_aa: CASSRGRGSSYNEQFF

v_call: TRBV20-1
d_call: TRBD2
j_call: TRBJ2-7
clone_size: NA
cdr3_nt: TGCAGTGCTCTCTCTAGCGGCTCCTACGAGCAGTACTTC
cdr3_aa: CSALSSGSYEQYF

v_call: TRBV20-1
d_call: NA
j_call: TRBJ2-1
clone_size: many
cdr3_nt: TGCAGTGCTAGTGTGGGTTCTGGGGCCAATGAGCAGTTCTTC
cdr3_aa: CSASVGSGANEQFF

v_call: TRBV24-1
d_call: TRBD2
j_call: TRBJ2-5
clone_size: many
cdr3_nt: TGTGCCACCAGTGATGAAGGGACTAGCGGGAGAGAGACCCAGTACTTC
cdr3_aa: CATSDEGTSGRETQYF

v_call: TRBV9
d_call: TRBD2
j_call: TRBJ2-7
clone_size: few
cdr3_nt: TGTGCCAGCAGCGCGAGGAGTAGCGGGGCCTACGAGCAGTACTTC
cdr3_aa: CASSARSSGAYEQYF

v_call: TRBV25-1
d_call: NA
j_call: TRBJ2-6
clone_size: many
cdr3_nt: TGTGCCAGCAGTGATTTCGCCAGGACCGGGGCCAACGTCCTGACTTTC
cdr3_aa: CASSDFARTGANVLTF

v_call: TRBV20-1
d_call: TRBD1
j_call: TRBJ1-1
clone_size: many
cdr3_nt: TGCAGTGGGGACAGGGTAACTGAAGCTTTCTTT
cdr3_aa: CSGDRVTEAFF